Shown below are 21 T cell receptor beta chains from a single sample sequenced in a study of T cell responses to AZD1222 COVID-19 vaccine. Method: immunoSEQ multiplex PCR; TCRdb's copy keeps in-frame clones and lacks some. This table has 95,000 to 150,000 clones, 92% appearing once. This sample comprised peripheral blood, obtained on day 0 of AZD1222 vaccination. These receptors were obtained from an adult in good health.

This clone was picked up one time. The chain couples TRBV9 to TRBJ2-3; D possibly corresponds to TRBD2 (6 bases). CDR1 is SGDLS, CDR2 YYNGEE, per germline. There are 15 residues in the CDR3. Between the trimmed V and J ends, which lost 0 bases and 2 bases, there was a span of 10 bases. The CDR3 spells CASSVVGLLTDTQYF. DNA for the CDR3: TGTGCCAGCAGCGTAGTGGGACTTCTCACAGATACGCAGTATTTT.

This chain uses TRBV4-1 with TRBJ2-7; D unresolved. The V end was cut by 4 bases, the J end by 3 bases, with 16 bases between. Germline V CDR1 and CDR2: MGHRA, YSYEKL. The CDR3 consists of 15 residues. CDR3 sequence (DNA): TGCGCCAGCAGCCCAAACAATAATGCGCTCTACGAGCAGTACTTC. It is translated as CASSPNNNALYEQYF.

This sequence joins TRBV5-8 and TRBJ1-2; the D gene is possibly TRBD1 (5 bases). The V end lost 1 base, the J end lost 2 bases, and 15 bases lay between the germline ends. The CDR3 has 16 residues. Per the germline V gene, CDR1 is SGHTS and CDR2 is YDEGEE. The CDR3, as DNA: TGTGCCAGCAGCTTGACCCTCGGGGCGGCCAACTATGGCTACACCTTC. This translates into CASSLTLGAANYGYTF.

The rearrangement links TRBV5-1 to TRBJ1-2, with D perhaps TRBD1 (5 bases). The CDR3 is made up of 13 amino acids. Germline V CDR1 and CDR2: SGHRS, YFSETQ. V was shortened by 5 bases and J by 2 bases, with 10 bases between the two germline ends. Here the CDR3 reads CASRPGVNYGYTF. The CDR3 coding sequence is TGCGCCAGCAGGCCGGGGGTAAACTATGGCTACACCTTC. Combining the CDR3 with reference TRBV5-1 and TRBJ1-2 gives the whole variable domain KAGVTQTPRYLIKTRGQQVTLSCSPISGHRSVSWYQQTPGQGLQFLFEYFSETQRNKGNFPGRFSGRQFSNSRSEMNVSTLELGDSALYLCASRPGVNYGYTFGSGTRLTVV.

The V call is TRBV7-2, the J call TRBJ1-2, with D maybe TRBD1 (6 bases). The length of the CDR3 is 13 residues. Germline loops: CDR1 SGHTA, CDR2 FQGNSA. Trimming shortened V by 4 bases and J by 5 bases, and 11 bases separated the two germline ends. CDR3 amino acids: CASSSDSGYGYTF. CDR3 sequence (DNA): TGTGCCAGCAGCTCGGACAGCGGTTATGGCTACACCTTC. Filled out from reference TRBV7-2 and TRBJ1-2, the complete variable domain reads GAGVSQSPSNKVTEKGKDVELRCDPISGHTALYWYRQSLGQGLEFLIYFQGNSAPDKSGLPSDRFSAERTGGSVSTLTIQRTQQEDSAVYLCASSSDSGYGYTFGSGTRLTVV.

CDR3 loop: CASSPQGAGGELFF. The CDR3, as DNA: TGTGCCAGCAGCCCCCAGGGGGCTGGCGGGGAGCTGTTTTTT. The chain couples TRBV5-6 to TRBJ2-2, with 8 bases aligning to TRBD1. This CDR3 has 14 amino acids. CDR1 and CDR2 (germline): SGHDT, YYEEEE. V dropped 4 bases and J dropped 7; count of bases not matched to a gene: 6.

The chain employs TRBV28 and TRBJ2-2, with 7 bases lining up with TRBD2. Trimming at V came to 6 bases and at J to 9 bases, leaving 4 bases not matched to a gene. Germline values: CDR1 MDHEN, CDR2 SYDVKM. The CDR3 runs to 12 residues. The CDR3 reads CASSVGGWELFF. The CDR3 DNA reads TGTGCCAGCAGCGTCGGGGGGTGGGAGCTGTTTTTT. The variable domain in full, completed from reference TRBV28 and TRBJ2-2, reads DVKVTQSSRYLVKRTGEKVFLECVQDMDHENMFWYRQDPGLGLRLIYFSYDVKMKEKGDIPEGYSVSREKKERFSLILESASTNQTSMYLCASSVGGWELFFGEGSRLTVL.

This clone appeared once. The chain employs TRBV19 and TRBJ2-7, with TRBD2 as a possible D gene (5 bases). The V gene lost 1 base and the J gene lost 0 bases, with 7 bases spanning the gap. This CDR3 contains 14 residues. CDR1 LNHDA and CDR2 SQIVND come from the germline V gene (reference sequence). The CDR3 is CASSIVAGSYEQYF. The CDR3 DNA reads TGTGCCAGTAGTATAGTGGCGGGCTCCTACGAGCAGTACTTC.

The V gene is TRBV6-5, the J gene TRBJ2-5, with D possibly matching TRBD2 (6 bases). Germline values: CDR1 MNHEY, CDR2 SVGAGI. V shed 10 bases and J shed 3 bases, with 18 bases lying between them. The CDR3 totals 14 residues. The CDR3 sequence is CATTNLGEEETQYF. CDR3 DNA sequence: TGTGCCACAACCAACCTGGGGGAGGAAGAGACCCAGTACTTC.

This chain connects TRBV9 to TRBJ2-3, with D uncertain. CDR3 length: 15 residues. Germline CDR1 SGDLS, CDR2 YYNGEE. The V end was cut by 0 bases, the J end by 2 bases, with 10 bases between. The CDR3 is CASSVGYGVTDTQYF. In DNA, the CDR3 is TGTGCCAGCAGCGTAGGGTATGGGGTCACAGATACGCAGTATTTT.

This sequence joins TRBV28 and TRBJ1-6, with D possibly being TRBD1 (6 bases). The CDR3 is 17 amino acids. Germline-derived CDR1 and CDR2 are MDHEN and SYDVKM. V was pared by 5 bases and J by 6 bases, with 20 bases between. The CDR3 reads CASSTAGTLSGNSPLHF. Here the CDR3 DNA reads TGTGCCAGCAGTACAGCCGGGACACTATCGGGTAATTCACCCCTCCACTTT.

The chain couples TRBV4-3 to TRBJ2-2, with D perhaps matching TRBD1 or TRBD2 (6 bases each). The CDR3 runs to 16 residues. Germline loops: CDR1 LGHNA, CDR2 YSLEER. V lost 0 bases to trimming and J lost 6 bases, with 14 bases between them. CDR3 nucleotides: TGCGCCAGCAGCCAAGATTATCCAGGGGAGGCCGGGGAGCTGTTTTTT. Encoded protein: CASSQDYPGEAGELFF.

This clone turned up a few times. The rearrangement links TRBV18 to TRBJ2-1, with D perhaps TRBD1 (6 bases). The CDR3 consists of 14 residues. The ends were cut back, 3 bases at V and 9 bases at J, with 15 bases in the middle. Germline values: CDR1 KGHSH, CDR2 LQKENI. The DNA of the CDR3 is TGTGCCAGCTCACCGGGGGACACGCGAGGTGAGCAGTTCTTC. It yields the protein CASSPGDTRGEQFF.

V gene TRBV6-2 or TRBV6-3 combines with J gene TRBJ2-6, with D possibly matching TRBD1 (5 bases). Looked up from germline, CDR1 is MNHEY and CDR2 is SVGEGT. V shed 7 bases and J shed 8 bases, with 18 bases lying between them. This CDR3 has 15 residues. CDR3 nucleotide sequence: TGTGCCAGCAACCCCCCGGGCGCAGGGCCCAACGTCCTGACTTTC. It yields the protein CASNPPGAGPNVLTF.

The V gene is TRBV9, the J gene TRBJ1-3, with D unclear. Trimming shortened V by 2 bases and J by 2 bases, and 5 bases separated the two germline ends. This CDR3 has 13 residues. Looked up from germline, CDR1 is SGDLS and CDR2 is YYNGEE. CDR3 bases: TGTGCCAGCAGCGTCAACACTGGAAACACCATATATTTT. The encoded protein is CASSVNTGNTIYF.

This clone was seen more than once but under ten times. The V gene is TRBV28, the J gene TRBJ1-1; a weak D match, TRBD1 (5 bases). Looked up from germline, CDR1 is MDHEN and CDR2 is SYDVKM. The V gene lost 8 bases and the J gene lost 5 bases, with 12 bases spanning the gap. The CDR3 covers 12 residues. The CDR3 DNA reads as TGTGCCAGCGGGGGAGGATGGACTGAAGCTTTCTTT. Translating gives CASGGGWTEAFF.

The chain joins TRBV5-1 to TRBJ2-5; 14 bases are a match to TRBD2. Germline V gene data show CDR1 as SGHRS and CDR2 as YFSETQ. This CDR3 comprises 20 residues. J gave up 1 base and V 4 bases, and 15 bases lay outside the gene matches. The CDR3: CASSPKTSGGAWVPQETQYF. The CDR3 nucleotides are TGCGCCAGCAGCCCCAAGACTAGCGGGGGGGCCTGGGTCCCCCAAGAGACCCAGTACTTC.

This chain joins TRBV27 and TRBJ1-1; D gene ambiguous. The V end was cut by 5 bases, the J end by 4 bases, with 8 bases between. The CDR3 loop spans 12 amino acids. CDR1 and CDR2 from the germline V gene are MNHEY and SMNVEV (reference sequence). The chain's CDR3 is CASSPVGTEAFF. The CDR3 nucleotides read TGTGCCAGCAGTCCAGTCGGCACTGAAGCTTTCTTT.

The rearrangement joins TRBV10-3 to TRBJ1-2; 10 nucleotides match TRBD1. CDR3 size: 12 residues. J lost 7 bases, V lost 7 bases, and 3 bases had no gene match. CDR1 is ENHRY and CDR2 is SYGVKD in the germline V gene. CDR3 coding DNA: TGTGCCATCACGACAGGGGGCGGTGGCTACACCTTC. Amino acid sequence: CAITTGGGGYTF.

The chain recombines TRBV6-5 with TRBJ2-7; D may correspond to TRBD1 or TRBD2 (6 bases each). V lost 4 bases and J lost 5, with 9 bases in between. The germline gives CDR1 MNHEY, CDR2 SVGAGI. The length of the CDR3 is 12 residues. The CDR3 nucleotides read TGTGCCAGCAGTTGGGGGGCCCACGAGCAGTACTTC. Translating it yields CASSWGAHEQYF.

The chain joins TRBV11-2 to TRBJ1-2; D uncertain. V was shortened by 0 bases and J by 4 bases, with 3 bases between the two germline ends. The CDR3 is 12 amino acids. The germline gives CDR1 SGHAT, CDR2 FQNNGV. The CDR3 sequence: CASSLEAYGYTF. The DNA of the CDR3 is TGTGCCAGCAGCTTAGAGGCCTATGGCTACACCTTC.